This passage covers 9 T cell receptor beta chains from one sample sequenced in a study of blood T cell repertoires in COVID-19. Libraries were prepared by immunoSEQ multiplex PCR; TCRdb keeps only in-frame clonotypes and omits some of them. The data show about 180,000 clones, 86% seen once. Source material: PBMCs or T cells enriched from blood (not recorded which). These receptors came from a woman aged 30 to 39 who had recovered from COVID-19.

The V call is TRBV28, the J call TRBJ2-7, with 9 bases identical to TRBD2. CDR1 MDHEN and CDR2 SYDVKM come from the germline V gene. V gave up 6 bases and J gave up 7 bases; unmatched junction bases: 16. The CDR3 loop spans 16 amino acids. The CDR3 sequence is CASSLFTTSGALEQYF. As DNA, the CDR3 is TGTGCCAGCAGCCTTTTTACGACTAGCGGAGCGCTAGAGCAGTACTTC.

There are a few counts of this clone. The V and J genes are TRBV28 and TRBJ1-2, with 7 nucleotides matching TRBD1. The ends lost 7 bases at V and 5 bases at J; junction bases unmatched: 10. This CDR3 contains 14 residues. CDR1 and CDR2 (germline): MDHEN, SYDVKM. The CDR3 DNA reads as TGTGCCAGCATCCCTGAGGACAGGCTTTATGGCTACACCTTC. Encoded protein: CASIPEDRLYGYTF.

This rearrangement joins TRBV3-1 (or the pseudogene TRBV3-2) to TRBJ2-7; 10 bases map to TRBD2. There are 18 residues in the CDR3. V was pared by 3 bases and J by 0 bases, with 11 bases of the junction left unmatched. Germline CDR1 LGHDT, CDR2 YNNKEL (reference sequence). The CDR3, as DNA: TGTGCCAGCAGCCACCGAAGACGCGGACTAGCGGACTCCTACGAGCAGTACTTC. Protein sequence: CASSHRRRGLADSYEQYF.

This chain uses TRBV7-9 with TRBJ1-1; possibly TRBD1 for D (6 bases). There are 18 residues in the CDR3. With 1 base removed from V and 6 bases from J, the gap between germline ends came to 24 bases. Germline assignment: CDR1 SEHNR and CDR2 FQNEAQ (reference sequence). The CDR3 DNA sequence: TGTGCCAGCAGCTTAGAGCTGGGGGCAGGACGAACATTCGCTGAAGCTTTCTTT. Amino acid sequence: CASSLELGAGRTFAEAFF. The whole variable domain, remainder taken from reference TRBV7-9 and TRBJ1-1, is DTGVSQNPRHKITKRGQNVTFRCDPISEHNRLYWYRQTLGQGPEFLTYFQNEAQLEKSRLLSDRFSAERPKGSFSTLEIQRTEQGDSAMYLCASSLELGAGRTFAEAFFGQGTRLTVV.

J is TRBJ2-1 and V is TRBV7-8, with D uncertain. V was shortened by 1 base and J by 8 bases, with 9 bases between the two germline ends. Germline V gene sequence: CDR1 SGHVS, CDR2 FQNEAQ. This CDR3 is built from 13 residues. The CDR3 region has the DNA TGTGCCAGCAGCTTAGTTGCGAGTTATGAGCAGTTCTTC. It yields the protein CASSLVASYEQFF.

V and J are TRBV7-8 and TRBJ1-5; 10 bases are shared with TRBD1. CDR3 size: 20 residues. The V gene end was trimmed by 5 bases and the J gene end by 1 base; junction bases not matched to a gene: 17. Per germline, CDR1 SGHVS and CDR2 FQNEAQ. CDR3 loop: CASSTDRGLSGWFSNQPQHF. In DNA, the CDR3 is TGTGCCAGCAGCACCGACAGGGGGCTATCGGGGTGGTTCAGCAATCAGCCCCAGCATTTT. The full variable domain, rest sourced from reference TRBV7-8 and TRBJ1-5, is GAGVSQSPRYKVAKRGQDVALRCDPISGHVSLFWYQQALGQGPEFLTYFQNEAQLDKSGLPSDRFFAERPEGSVSTLKIQRTQQEDSAVYLCASSTDRGLSGWFSNQPQHFGDGTRLSIL.

J is TRBJ1-1 and V is TRBV20-1, with D possibly TRBD1 on 6 matching bases. V lost 3 bases and J 10 bases, leaving 12 bases between the germline ends. The CDR3 totals 11 residues. Germline CDR1 is DFQATT and CDR2 is SNEGSKA (reference sequence). This CDR3 is CSASPGERAFF. CDR3 coding DNA: TGCAGTGCTAGCCCAGGGGAGAGAGCTTTCTTT.

This chain links TRBV7-2 with TRBJ2-3; D remains unclear. From germline, CDR1 is SGHTA and CDR2 FQGNSA. The CDR3 totals 11 residues. The V and J ends lost 5 bases and 8 bases respectively, with 8 bases between them. DNA for the CDR3: TGTGCCAGCAGCCCCCCGGGTACGCAGTATTTT. It yields the protein CASSPPGTQYF.

This chain joins TRBV4-1 and TRBJ2-1, with 7 bases aligning to TRBD1. CDR3 length: 16 amino acids. V shed 2 bases, J shed 3 bases, and the junction held 7 bases outside the gene matches. The V gene's germline CDR1 is MGHRA and CDR2 YSYEKL. This CDR3 is CASSQRTGTDYNEQFF. CDR3 DNA sequence: TGCGCCAGCAGCCAAAGAACCGGGACAGACTACAATGAGCAGTTCTTC.